The 2 T cell receptor beta chains reported below all come from one sample, sequenced in a study of blood T cell repertoires in COVID-19. The data were produced by immunoSEQ multiplex PCR, yet TCRdb's version contains in-frame clones alone and is incomplete. Of roughly 520,000 clones detected, approximately 87% appear once; the ten largest clones hold 1.8%. Sequencing was performed on PBMCs or T cells enriched from blood (not recorded which). The receptors originated from a woman aged 40 to 55 who had recovered from COVID-19.

The CDR3 region is CASSLSRGSYEQYF. The CDR3 coding sequence is TGTGCCAGCAGCTTATCTCGGGGATCCTACGAGCAGTACTTC. V usage is TRBV7-2 and J usage is TRBJ2-7; D may be TRBD2 (5 bases). The germline V gene has CDR1 SGHTA and CDR2 FQGNSA. The CDR3 covers 14 residues. The V end lost 2 bases, the J end lost 1 base, and 9 bases lay between the germline ends.

The chain carries TRBV5-1 and TRBJ1-3; D unresolved. Trimming shortened V by 2 bases and J by 1 base, and 4 bases separated the two germline ends. This CDR3 has 13 residues. Germline lookup yields CDR1 SGHRS and CDR2 YFSETQ. CDR3 in DNA: TGCGCCAGCAGCTTCGGTTCTGGAAACACCATATATTTT. Translating it yields CASSFGSGNTIYF.